This T cell receptor (beta chain) appears in the sequencing data of a study of blood T cell repertoires in COVID-19 (dated by TCRdb to the early 2020s). Describing the broader study: Samples from collaborators originated in the United States, Italy and Spain and spanned both the acute and convalescent phases of COVID-19. The prospective study material was composed of cDNA or gDNA derived from T cells, B-cell-depleted T cells, or PBMCs. Subjects who had been exposed to COVID-19, were actively infected with it, or had recovered from it provided the deeply sampled blood TCRbeta repertoires that made up the dataset. The repertoires were made available in a free public database intended to serve as a resource for research on the immune response to SARS-CoV-2. The samples were drawn from the first 160 participants of the ongoing ImmuneRACE study and from about 1,200 subjects provided by 6 global collaborators. Nearly every sample came with metadata listing a de-identified subject ID, COVID-19 status, age in years and sex. Where available, HLA class I and class II types were taken from metadata supplied by the sample provider and were not determined by assay-based typing.

Participants in the prospective study were aged 18 to 89 years, lived in 20 to 30 United States geographic areas, and enrolled through a virtual design. In the prospective study, participants were assigned to cohorts based on the clinical history participants reported in a screening survey and a study questionnaire. Each participant in the prospective study had whole blood, serum and a nasopharyngeal or oropharyngeal swab collected by mobile phlebotomists. Additional blood draws and questionnaires over an approximately two-month period could optionally be provided by prospective study participants. Prospective study blood samples were shipped either frozen or at room temperature before DNA extraction. The CDR3 goes from the cysteine to the phenylalanine over 11 residues. CDR3 DNA only is kept here, 33 bases in frame from base 1. V loses 8 bases of germline sequence and J loses 8 bases, and the interval between the two ends is 12 bases. According to the germline V gene (reference sequence), CDR1 reads SEHNR and CDR2 reads FQNEAQ.

The immunoSEQ Assay, a bias-controlled multiplex PCR, was used to amplify TCRbeta CDR3 regions from genomic DNA. From the authors' description of their analysis: Within the assay, amplification of reference gene primers was used to estimate how many nucleated cells each sample contained. To quantify the absolute abundance of each unique TCRbeta CDR3 rearrangement, sequence reads were collapsed and filtered. For each sample, productive Simpson clonality was calculated as the square root of Simpson's diversity index across productive rearrangements. TCRdb took this table from immuneACCESS and kept in-frame rearrangements with V and J called. Such tables lack part of the clones; where checked against another copy, unresolved V genes explain under half of the gap, and the rest is unexplained. V, J and clone size derive from that table, while D and trimming were established from the DNA sequence. In this sample the table shows under 350,000 clones, 70% to 90% of which occur a single time. In total, the top ten clones hold roughly 4.2% of the sample.

This clone came up a few times. Its recognized antigen is unknown. It has no much larger one-base neighbor in the sample; base qualities were not kept. Overall study results and their limits: The quantity of clinical and demographic metadata differed by source and by participant and was supplied without curation.

The specimen sequenced was PBMCs or T cells enriched from blood (not recorded which). The chain was built from TRBV7-9 and TRBJ1-2; the D gene cannot be named for sure. The sequence was obtained from a woman in her thirties or forties with acute COVID-19. The CDR3 here reads CASAGGQGYTF. Here is the DNA: TGTGCCAGCGCCGGAGGGCAGGGCTACACCTTC.